Listed below are T cell receptor beta chains from one sample, sequenced in a study of T cell responses to AZD1222 COVID-19 vaccine. Sequencing used immunoSEQ multiplex PCR; TCRdb keeps in-frame clones, though not all of them. The table shows 140,000 to 150,000 clones, with about 93% occurring only once. The sequencing here drew on peripheral blood, taken on day 0 of MenACWY control vaccination. The receptors derive from an adult in good health. The CDR3 runs from the conserved cysteine through the conserved F or W. D genes are given only for firm matches. The listing skips clone size in some rows; elsewhere it reads once, few, many or a size class.

>TRBV5-4|-|TRBJ2-1|TRBD2
TGTGCCAGCACCGGGCGGGGGGGAACTGCTGGCAATGAGCAGTTCTTC
CASTGRGGTAGNEQFF
>TRBV7-9|once|TRBJ1-5|TRBD1
TGTGCCAGCAGCCTTACAGGGGGGGCACAGCCCCAGCATTTT
CASSLTGGAQPQHF
>TRBV4-1|-|TRBJ1-2|TRBD1
TGCGCCAGCAGCCCCGGAGGACTGGGACAGCCGAAGGGCTACACCTTC
CASSPGGLGQPKGYTF
>TRBV7-4|-|TRBJ1-1|-
TGTGCCAGCAGCTTAGGGGGGACCCCTGAAGCTTTCTTT
CASSLGGTPEAFF
>TRBV2|-|TRBJ1-1|-
TGTGCCAGCAGACTATTCAAAGGGGGGGGCCAGGCTTTCTTT
CASRLFKGGGQAFF
>TRBV11-2|few|TRBJ1-4|-
TGTGCCAGCAGCTTAAGTACTAATGAAAAACTGTTTTTT
CASSLSTNEKLFF
>TRBV19|-|TRBJ1-5|-
TGTGCCAGTAGTATAGGGGGGAAGGTTCAGCCCCAGCATTTT
CASSIGGKVQPQHF
>TRBV9|-|TRBJ1-2|TRBD1
TGTGCCAGCAGCGGGGTTTCGACAGGGCATGGCTACACCTTC
CASSGVSTGHGYTF
>TRBV6-1|-|TRBJ2-5|-
TGTGCCAGCAGTGACCCCTGGCGACAGTCCAAAGAGACCCAGTACTTC
CASSDPWRQSKETQYF
>TRBV3-1/TRBV3-2|-|TRBJ2-3|-
TGTGCCAGCAGCCAAGATCTTGGACTCCCCGCTGGCACAGATACGCAGTATTTT
CASSQDLGLPAGTDTQYF
>TRBV5-1|-|TRBJ1-3|TRBD1
TGCGCCAGCAGGCCCACCCCGACAGGGAGCTCTGGAAACACCATATATTTT
CASRPTPTGSSGNTIYF
>TRBV7-6|-|TRBJ1-1|-
TGTGCCAGCAGCTTAGAGTGGACTAGTCCCACTGAAGCTTTCTTT
CASSLEWTSPTEAFF
>TRBV5-1|-|TRBJ1-1|TRBD1
TGCGCCAGCCGGCCGGGACAGGGTAAGGCGAACACTGAAGCTTTCTTT
CASRPGQGKANTEAFF
>TRBV28|-|TRBJ1-2|-
TGTGCCAGCAGATTCACCGACGGAACTGCGGGCTACACCTTC
CASRFTDGTAGYTF
>TRBV5-8|-|TRBJ1-5|-
TGTGCCAGCAGCCCCAGGTTGAATGGGTATCAGCCCCAGCATTTT
CASSPRLNGYQPQHF
>TRBV19|-|TRBJ1-1|-
TGTGCCAGTATGATGGGGGGCTCTGAAGCTTTCTTT
CASMMGGSEAFF
>TRBV6-5|-|TRBJ1-1|TRBD1
TGTGCCAGCACTCGCCAGGACAGGGTAACTGAAGCTTTCTTT
CASTRQDRVTEAFF
>TRBV27|-|TRBJ1-1|-
TGTGCCAGCAGTTGGGCGGGGGCGGCTGAAGCTTTCTTT
CASSWAGAAEAFF
>TRBV6-1|-|TRBJ1-5|-
TGTGCCAGCAGTGAAGAAATTGGCAATCAGCCCCAGCATTTT
CASSEEIGNQPQHF
>TRBV19|once|TRBJ1-5|-
TGTGCCAGTACCCTACACAACCGGCGATTCAATCAGCCCCAGCATTTT
CASTLHNRRFNQPQHF
>TRBV5-4|-|TRBJ1-2|-
TGTGCCAGCAGCTTGGCGACGACAGTCTATGGCTACACCTTC
CASSLATTVYGYTF
>TRBV6-1|-|TRBJ1-1|-
TGTGCCAGCAGCAGAGAAGGGTATGAAGCTTTCTTT
CASSREGYEAFF
>TRBV19|-|TRBJ1-4|-
TGTGCCGCTGCTGGACGGCAGAATGAAAAACTGTTTTTT
CAAAGRQNEKLFF
>TRBV2|-|TRBJ1-4|TRBD1
TGTGCCAGCACAGTGGACAGGGGGCGGGGTGAAAAACTGTTTTTT
CASTVDRGRGEKLFF
>TRBV3-1/TRBV3-2|-|TRBJ1-1|-
TGTGCCAGCAGCCAAGGTCTAGGGGGTGGGGGTACTGAAGCTTTCTTT
CASSQGLGGGGTEAFF
>TRBV5-4|-|TRBJ1-3|-
TGTGCCAGCAGCTTATCCGGAAACACCATATATTTT
CASSLSGNTIYF
>TRBV2|-|TRBJ1-1|-
TGTGCCAGCAGTGAAAGGCAACTCTACACTGAAGCTTTCTTT
CASSERQLYTEAFF
>TRBV6-5|-|TRBJ1-5|TRBD1
TGTGCCAGCACCAGGGGGCTTAATCAGCCCCAGCATTTT
CASTRGLNQPQHF
>TRBV11-3|-|TRBJ2-3|-
TGTGCCAGCAGCTCTAACACAGATACGCAGTATTTT
CASSSNTDTQYF
>TRBV19|once|TRBJ1-5|-
TGTGCCAGTAGTTTCAGGCATGGGGAGCAGGTCCATCGTATGGCCCAGCATTTT
CASSFRHGEQVHRMAQHF
>TRBV7-6|-|TRBJ1-1|TRBD1
TGTGCCAGCAGCTTAAAACCCGGGACAGCGAACACTGAAGCTTTCTTT
CASSLKPGTANTEAFF
>TRBV28|few|TRBJ1-1|-
TGTGCCAGCAGTTTATGGGGAGGACGGAGCACTGAAGCTTTCTTT
CASSLWGGRSTEAFF
>TRBV6-5|-|TRBJ2-1|-
TGTGCCAGCAGCGCCTCGGGCAGGGTCAATGAGCAGTTCTTC
CASSASGRVNEQFF
>TRBV7-3|once|TRBJ2-2|TRBD1
TGTGCCAGCAGCCCGACAGGGTACGCCGGGGAGCTGTTTTTT
CASSPTGYAGELFF
>TRBV5-1|-|TRBJ1-1|-
TGCGCCAGCAGCTTGTCGGTGAACACTGAAGCTTTCTTT
CASSLSVNTEAFF
>TRBV5-5|-|TRBJ1-2|TRBD1
TGTGCCAGCAGCTTGGCCAATCCGTGGCAGGGGGACTATGGCTACACCTTC
CASSLANPWQGDYGYTF
>TRBV7-9|-|TRBJ2-5|-
TGTGCCAGCAGCTTAGTTTTCAGGATCCAGAGGGAGACCCAGTACTTC
CASSLVFRIQRETQYF
>TRBV12-3/TRBV12-4|few|TRBJ2-1|-
TGTGCCAGCAGTTCCTACAATGAGCAGTTCTTC
CASSSYNEQFF
>TRBV9|-|TRBJ2-3|-
TGTGCCAGCAGCGTAGGAGGAGCAGGGAGCACAGATACGCAGTATTTT
CASSVGGAGSTDTQYF
>TRBV6-5|-|TRBJ1-4|-
TGTGCCAGCAGTTACGGGCAGAACAATGAAAAACTGTTTTTT
CASSYGQNNEKLFF
>TRBV7-9|-|TRBJ2-3|TRBD2
TGTGCCAGCAGCTTAGGCGGGGGGGCGTTGGATACGCAGTATTTT
CASSLGGGALDTQYF
>TRBV19|once|TRBJ2-2|-
TGTGCCAGCCAGACTAACTCGAACACCGGGGAGCTGTTTTTT
CASQTNSNTGELFF
>TRBV12-3/TRBV12-4|once|TRBJ1-2|-
TGTGCCAGCAGTCCCGGGGGGGGCTACACCTTC
CASSPGGGYTF
>TRBV5-1|-|TRBJ1-5|-
TGCGCCAGCAGCTTGGGAGGGGGGAATCAGCCCCAGCATTTT
CASSLGGGNQPQHF
>TRBV7-2|-|TRBJ2-2|-
TGTGCCAGCAGCTTAGTAGGTAGCAGGGGAAGGACCGGGGAGCTGTTTTTT
CASSLVGSRGRTGELFF
>TRBV18|-|TRBJ2-7|-
TGTGCCAGCTCACCAACCCAGGGGTATACCTACGAGCAGTACTTC
CASSPTQGYTYEQYF
>TRBV11-2|-|TRBJ2-5|-
TGTGCCAGCAGCGCCCAGGGGGGGTACCAAGAGACCCAGTACTTC
CASSAQGGYQETQYF
>TRBV5-1|-|TRBJ2-7|TRBD1
TGCGCCAGCAGCACGGCGGGACAGGGGCTCTACGAGCAGTACTTC
CASSTAGQGLYEQYF
>TRBV2|-|TRBJ1-1|-
TGTGCCAGCAGTGTTTTGGAGAACACTGAAGCTTTCTTT
CASSVLENTEAFF
>TRBV11-3|-|TRBJ2-2|TRBD2
TGTGCCAGCAGCCGCGCTAGCGGAGTTCTCACCGGGGAGCTGTTTTTT
CASSRASGVLTGELFF
>TRBV28|-|TRBJ2-3|TRBD1
TGTGCCAGCAGTACGACAGGGGGCACTAATACGCAGTATTTT
CASSTTGGTNTQYF
>TRBV18|-|TRBJ1-1|TRBD1
TGTGCCAGCTCTCCCGGGACAGAGAACACTGAAGCTTTCTTT
CASSPGTENTEAFF
>TRBV19|-|TRBJ1-1|-
TGTGCCAGTAGTATTTGGGAGAGGGGCACTGAAGCTTTCTTT
CASSIWERGTEAFF
>TRBV24-1|once|TRBJ2-1|TRBD2
TGTGCCACCAGTGCCCCCCTAGCGGGAGGACACAATGAGCAGTTCTTC
CATSAPLAGGHNEQFF
>TRBV7-9|-|TRBJ1-2|-
TGTGCCAGCAGCTTTGAGACGGCTAACTATGGCTACACCTTC
CASSFETANYGYTF